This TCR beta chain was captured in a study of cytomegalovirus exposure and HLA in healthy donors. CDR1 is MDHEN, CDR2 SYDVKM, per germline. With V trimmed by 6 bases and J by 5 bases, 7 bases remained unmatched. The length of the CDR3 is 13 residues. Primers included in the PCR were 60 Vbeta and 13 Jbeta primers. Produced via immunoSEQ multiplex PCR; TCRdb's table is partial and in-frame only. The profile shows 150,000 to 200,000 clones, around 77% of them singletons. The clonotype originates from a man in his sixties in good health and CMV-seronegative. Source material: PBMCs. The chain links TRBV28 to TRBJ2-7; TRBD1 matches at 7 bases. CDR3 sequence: CASRTDRKDEQYF. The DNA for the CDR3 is TGTGCCAGCAGAACGGACAGGAAGGACGAGCAGTACTTC.